The 6 T cell receptor beta chains listed next were all sequenced from one sample in a study of cytotoxic CD8 clonotypes in ibrutinib-treated CLL. TCRdb's table, derived via immunoSEQ multiplex PCR, lists solely in-frame clones and lacks some. The table shows about 68,000 clones, with 90% occurring only once. The material was PBMCs, obtained after 12 months of ibrutinib treatment. The receptor source for this set is a human donor with chronic lymphocytic leukemia.

The CDR3, as DNA: TGTGCCAGTAGTCAACGGACTAGCGCCACAGATACGCAGTATTTT. This encodes CASSQRTSATDTQYF. The chain joins TRBV19 to TRBJ2-3; 9 bases align to TRBD2. V shed 5 bases, J shed 2 bases, and the junction held 5 bases outside the gene matches. Germline CDR1 reads LNHDA; CDR2 reads SQIVND (reference sequence). The CDR3 contains 15 residues.

The chain links TRBV6-6 to TRBJ1-5, with TRBD1 matching over 8 bases. Trimming removed 5 bases from V and 9 bases from J; junction bases left unmatched: 6. Germline lookup yields CDR1 MNHNY and CDR2 SVGAGI (reference sequence). The CDR3 spans 13 residues. The CDR3 coding sequence is TGTGCCAGCAGTCAAGGACAGGGCTTGCCCCAGCATTTT. This encodes CASSQGQGLPQHF.

Written as DNA, the CDR3 is TGTGCCAGCGGCAGGGGATTCGACGAGCAGTACTTC. Translation gives CASGRGFDEQYF. This chain joins TRBV6-5 and TRBJ2-7; D possibly corresponds to TRBD1 (6 bases). Trimming removed 8 bases at V and 5 bases at J, with 13 bases between. CDR1 and CDR2 from the germline V gene are MNHEY and SVGAGI. The CDR3 is 12 amino acids.

The chain couples TRBV28 to TRBJ2-7; 8 nucleotides align to TRBD2. The germline V gene encodes CDR1 MDHEN and CDR2 SYDVKM. The junction had 7 bases not matched to a gene; V was cut back by 6 bases and J by 0 bases. This CDR3 has 15 amino acids. The CDR3 DNA reads TGTGCCAGCAGCACTAGCGGCCGATCCTCCTACGAGCAGTACTTC. As protein: CASSTSGRSSYEQYF.

The V and J genes are TRBV28 and TRBJ1-2, with D perhaps TRBD1 (6 bases). Trimming took off 5 bases at V and 8 bases at J, with 24 bases between the two ends. The length of the CDR3 is 16 residues. Per the germline V gene, CDR1 is MDHEN and CDR2 is SYDVKM. The CDR3 reads CASSLLGQINTGGYTF. The CDR3 DNA reads as TGTGCCAGCAGTCTCCTTGGACAGATCAATACAGGGGGCTACACCTTC.

The rearrangement uses TRBV5-1 and TRBJ2-1, with 10 positions matching TRBD2. There are 15 residues in the CDR3. CDR1 is SGHRS, CDR2 YFSETQ, per germline. With V trimmed by 3 bases and J by 6 bases, 6 bases remained unmatched. CDR3 nucleotide sequence: TGCGCCAGCAGCTCTTCTAGCGGGAGTGGCAATGAGCAGTTCTTC. Translated: CASSSSSGSGNEQFF. The whole variable domain, filled in from reference TRBV5-1 and TRBJ2-1, reads KAGVTQTPRYLIKTRGQQVTLSCSPISGHRSVSWYQQTPGQGLQFLFEYFSETQRNKGNFPGRFSGRQFSNSRSEMNVSTLELGDSALYLCASSSSSGSGNEQFFGPGTRLTVL.